The 13 T cell receptor beta chains listed next were all sequenced from one sample in a study of T cell responses to AZD1222 COVID-19 vaccine. Measured with immunoSEQ multiplex PCR; TCRdb has only the in-frame clones, and not every one. Of about 140,000 clones in the sample, around 90% were seen once. Sequencing was performed on peripheral blood, taken on day 0 of AZD1222 vaccination. Source of these receptors: an adult in good health.

The chain couples TRBV5-1 to TRBJ2-7; TRBD2 aligns across 12 bases. V lost 4 bases to trimming and J lost 7 bases; unmatched junction nucleotides: 9. Germline assignment: CDR1 SGHRS and CDR2 YFSETQ. The CDR3 covers 15 residues. For the CDR3, the DNA is TGCGCCAGCAGCGAGACCGGGACTAGCGGGTCGGAGCAGTACTTC. Encoded protein: CASSETGTSGSEQYF.

This chain links TRBV7-8 with TRBJ2-1; 10 bases agree with TRBD2. The CDR3 has 16 amino acids. Germline values: CDR1 SGHVS, CDR2 FQNEAQ. V trimming: 2 bases; J trimming: 6 bases; junction bases outside the gene matches: 7. CDR3: CASSLKREGHSNEQFF. CDR3 coding DNA: TGTGCCAGCAGCTTAAAGCGGGAGGGCCATAGCAATGAGCAGTTCTTC.

CDR3 nucleotide sequence: TGTGCCTGGAGGAGCGCGGGACGGCTCTTTGAGCAGTTCTTC. Its protein product is CAWRSAGRLFEQFF. The rearrangement joins TRBV30 to TRBJ2-1, with a weak D call TRBD2 (6 bases). This CDR3 contains 14 residues. From germline, CDR1 is GTSNPN and CDR2 SVGIG (reference sequence). The V end lost 3 bases, the J end lost 9 bases, and 18 bases lay between the germline ends.

The chain employs TRBV7-2 and TRBJ1-2; 8 bases agree with TRBD1. Trimming took 5 bases from V and 5 from J; bases not matched to a gene: 4. Germline values: CDR1 SGHTA, CDR2 FQGNSA. The CDR3 spans 13 residues. The CDR3 sequence: CASSLGQDYGYTF. The CDR3 DNA is TGTGCCAGCAGCCTGGGACAGGATTATGGCTACACCTTC.

To note about this clone: A junction boundary mismatches the germline segment, possibly from a read error. The J gene is TRBJ2-7, the V gene TRBV20-1, with a weak D call TRBD1 (6 bases). Per the germline V gene, CDR1 is DFQATT and CDR2 is SNEGSKA (reference sequence). The CDR3 contains 8 residues. The CDR3 DNA sequence: TGCAGTGCTAGAGGGGGGCCCTTC. It is translated as CSARGGPF.

CDR3 sequence: CASLASTSSAQFF. The CDR3 DNA reads TGTGCCAGCCTCGCCTCGACCTCGTCGGCGCAGTTCTTC. The rearrangement links TRBV13 to TRBJ2-1; D is unresolved. The V end lost 8 bases, the J end lost 12 bases, and 20 bases lay between the germline ends. The CDR3 covers 13 residues. The germline V gene has CDR1 PRHDT and CDR2 FYEKMQ (reference sequence).

The chain has TRBV11-3 and TRBJ1-6; no reliable D call. CDR1 and CDR2 (germline): SGHNT, YENEEA. Trimming took 3 bases from V and 9 from J, leaving 9 bases between them. The CDR3 contains 13 residues. The CDR3 nucleotides are TGTGCCAGCAGCTTGGAGGGAGGTTCACCCCTCCACTTT. Translating it yields CASSLEGGSPLHF.

The J gene is TRBJ1-4, the V gene TRBV9; 8 nucleotides align to TRBD1. The germline V gene encodes CDR1 SGDLS and CDR2 YYNGEE. The CDR3 contains 15 residues. Unmatched junction bases numbered 8, after V lost 3 bases and J lost 7 bases. The CDR3 bases are TGTGCCAGCAGCGCCGGACAGGGTAATACTGAAAAACTGTTTTTT. Amino acid sequence: CASSAGQGNTEKLFF.

The chain recombines TRBV7-2 with TRBJ2-2; 8 bases agree with TRBD1. The CDR3 contains 15 residues. With 5 bases clipped from V and 0 bases from J, the junction kept 2 bases outside the gene matches. Germline CDR1 is SGHTA and CDR2 is FQGNSA. CDR3 region: CASSPTGANTGELFF. The CDR3 bases are TGTGCCAGCAGCCCGACAGGGGCGAACACCGGGGAGCTGTTTTTT.

The J gene is TRBJ1-3, the V gene TRBV30; possibly TRBD1 for D (5 bases). This CDR3 spans 15 amino acids. V was trimmed by 0 bases and J by 2 bases, leaving 11 bases between them. The germline V gene has CDR1 GTSNPN and CDR2 SVGIG (reference sequence). CDR3 residues: CAWSVTVNPGNTIYF. The CDR3 region has the DNA TGTGCCTGGAGTGTGACAGTGAATCCTGGAAACACCATATATTTT.

This clone was seen a single time. The V gene is TRBV3-1 (or the pseudogene TRBV3-2), the J gene TRBJ2-7; TRBD2 agrees at 13 bases. The CDR3 totals 17 residues. Germline assignment: CDR1 LGHDT and CDR2 YNNKEL (reference sequence). V lost 4 bases, J lost 0 bases, and 6 bases stayed unmatched. The CDR3 is CASSRTSGSRGSYEQYF. CDR3 nucleotide sequence: TGTGCCAGCAGCCGGACTAGCGGGAGTCGGGGCTCCTACGAGCAGTACTTC.

The chain recombines TRBV18 with TRBJ2-5; 7 bases map to TRBD1. V lost 6 bases to trimming and J lost 5 bases; unmatched junction nucleotides: 9. Germline V CDR1 and CDR2: KGHSH, LQKENI. The CDR3 loop spans 14 amino acids. The CDR3 DNA is TGTGCCAGCTCCCCAAGGGGGCCAGTTGAGACCCAGTACTTC. Its protein is CASSPRGPVETQYF.

The chain has TRBV7-3 and TRBJ2-5; 9 bases line up with TRBD2. Germline V lookup: CDR1 SGHTA, CDR2 FQGTGA. The CDR3 covers 17 residues. The V gene end was trimmed by 5 bases and the J gene end by 0 bases; junction bases not matched to a gene: 10. The CDR3 nucleotides read TGTGCCAGCAGCCCCAGGGGGTCTAGCGGGGACCAAGAGACCCAGTACTTC. Translated: CASSPRGSSGDQETQYF. The full variable domain, rest sourced from reference TRBV7-3 and TRBJ2-5, is GAGVSQTPSNKVTEKGKYVELRCDPISGHTALYWYRQSLGQGPEFLIYFQGTGAADDSGLPNDRFFAVRPEGSVSTLKIQRTERGDSAVYLCASSPRGSSGDQETQYFGPGTRLLVL.